This T cell receptor (beta chain) was sequenced during a study of PD-1 blockade in classical Hodgkin lymphoma. Overall study findings and caveats: Healthy donors reportedly exceeded newly diagnosed patients in baseline TCR diversity. Prior therapy or disease activity may underlie the repertoire differences, whose causes remain undefined.

As to time point: newly diagnosed, previously untreated cHL patient sample. By magnetic negative selection, CD4+ T cells were purified from thawed PBMCs. As a comparison, the study used PBMCs from newly diagnosed, untreated classical Hodgkin lymphoma. The CDR3 is 12 residues long. The germline V gene has CDR1 KGHSH and CDR2 LQKENI. Trimming pared 1 base from V and 10 bases from J, leaving 8 bases between. Comment on this clone: Its cognate antigen is unknown.

TCRdb keeps only in-frame clones here, not all; method: immunoSEQ multiplex PCR. The sample lists 24,000 or so clones, about 90% occurring once. The sequenced material came from CD4+ T cells from blood. This sequence joins TRBV18 and TRBJ2-1; weak D call: TRBD1 (6 bases). The receptor was derived from a human donor with classical Hodgkin lymphoma. The CDR3 spells CASSPRGTEQFF. The CDR3 DNA reads TGTGCCAGCTCACCACGGGGGACAGAGCAGTTCTTC.